The 15 T cell receptor beta chains in this list originate from one sample, sequenced in a study of blood T cell repertoires in COVID-19. TCRdb keeps only in-frame clones here, not all; method: immunoSEQ multiplex PCR. The data contain a few hundred thousand clones, 85% to 90% of them singletons. Sequencing was performed on peripheral blood. All receptors derive from a woman between 50 and 59 years old with COVID-19, enrolled during active disease.

The CDR3 bases are TGCGCCAGCAGCTTAAGTAATATTGGCAATGGCTACACCTTC. Residues: CASSLSNIGNGYTF. The chain is built from TRBV5-1 and TRBJ1-2, with no clear D. This CDR3 is 14 amino acids long. Trimming took 2 bases from V and 6 from J, leaving 14 bases between them. Germline-derived CDR1 and CDR2 are SGHRS and YFSETQ.

The J gene is TRBJ2-1, the V gene TRBV2; D is undetermined. The CDR3 sequence is 13 residues long. Trimming stripped 7 bases from V and 1 base from J, with 8 bases between. Germline V gene lookup returns CDR1 SNHLY and CDR2 FYNNEI. The CDR3 loop reads CASISESYNEQFF. The CDR3 bases are TGTGCCAGCATCAGCGAATCCTACAATGAGCAGTTCTTC.

The rearrangement uses TRBV7-9 and TRBJ2-3; possible D gene TRBD2, 5 bases. Germline V CDR1 and CDR2: SEHNR, FQNEAQ (reference sequence). Trimming took 6 bases from V and 2 from J, leaving 15 bases between them. This CDR3 contains 15 residues. DNA for the CDR3: TGTGCCAGCAGGCCAAAGCGGAACATCACAGATACGCAGTATTTT. It translates to CASRPKRNITDTQYF. Filled out from reference TRBV7-9 and TRBJ2-3, the complete variable domain reads DTGVSQNPRHKITKRGQNVTFRCDPISEHNRLYWYRQTLGQGPEFLTYFQNEAQLEKSRLLSDRFSAERPKGSFSTLEIQRTEQGDSAMYLCASRPKRNITDTQYFGPGTRLTVL.

The rearrangement uses TRBV24-1 and TRBJ2-2; D might be TRBD2 (6 bases). V was clipped by 9 bases and J by 0 bases, with 25 bases between them. This CDR3 is built from 19 residues. Germline loops: CDR1 KGHDR, CDR2 SFDVKD. CDR3 sequence reads: CATSPPGKFSGANTGELFF. The CDR3 nucleotides are TGTGCCACCTCACCGCCGGGGAAGTTTAGCGGAGCGAACACCGGGGAGCTGTTTTTT.

The rearrangement joins TRBV10-2 to TRBJ1-5; perhaps TRBD1 as D (5 bases). The germline V gene has CDR1 WSHSY and CDR2 SAAADI. The V end lost 3 bases, the J end lost 6 bases, and 15 bases lay between the germline ends. The CDR3 runs 15 residues. The CDR3: CASSEGEGSGQPQHF. DNA of the CDR3: TGCGCCAGCAGTGAAGGGGAGGGTTCAGGTCAGCCCCAGCATTTT.

The rearrangement links TRBV5-1 to TRBJ2-1; 12 bases fit TRBD2. Germline lookup yields CDR1 SGHRS and CDR2 YFSETQ. Trimming removed 1 base from V and 7 bases from J; junction bases left unmatched: 6. CDR3 length: 16 amino acids. The CDR3 spells CASSLRTSGTDNEQFF. CDR3 in DNA: TGCGCCAGCAGCTTGAGGACTAGCGGGACCGATAATGAGCAGTTCTTC.

The chain employs TRBV14 and TRBJ1-2; D gene ambiguous. The CDR3 is made up of 16 amino acids. The V gene lost 2 bases and the J gene lost 2 bases, with 15 bases spanning the gap. CDR1 SGHDN and CDR2 FVKESK come from the germline V gene. CDR3 in amino acids: CASSQWTGQWNYGYTF. The CDR3 nucleotides are TGTGCCAGCAGCCAATGGACTGGGCAGTGGAACTATGGCTACACCTTC.

This chain connects TRBV6-9 to TRBJ2-7; 10 bases are a match to TRBD2. V trimming: 4 bases; J trimming: 2 bases; junction bases outside the gene matches: 20. The CDR3 is 20 residues long. CDR1 and CDR2 (germline): MNHGY, SVAAGI. Here the CDR3 reads CASSSSAQWLAGVRPYEQYF. The CDR3 DNA sequence: TGTGCCAGCAGTTCTTCAGCCCAGTGGCTAGCGGGGGTCCGCCCCTACGAGCAGTACTTC.

The CDR3 sequence: CASSPGIGKTDTQYF. DNA of the CDR3: TGTGCCAGCAGCCCAGGAATCGGGAAAACAGATACGCAGTATTTT. V gene TRBV5-6 combines with J gene TRBJ2-3; D is perhaps TRBD2 (5 bases). Looked up from germline, CDR1 is SGHDT and CDR2 is YYEEEE. V was trimmed by 4 bases and J by 3 bases, leaving 15 bases between them. The CDR3 totals 15 residues.

This clone was observed a single time. The chain links TRBV7-2 to TRBJ1-5; D unclear. This CDR3 is built from 15 residues. Germline CDR1 SGHTA, CDR2 FQGNSA. Trimming pared 0 bases from V and 0 bases from J, leaving 6 bases between. The CDR3 DNA reads TGTGCCAGCAGCTTAGCGCGGTATAGCAATCAGCCCCAGCATTTT. It translates to CASSLARYSNQPQHF.

The CDR3 bases are TGTGCCAGCAGCCCCCTACCCGGGACTAGCGGGAGTAATGAGCAGTTCTTC. Amino acid sequence: CASSPLPGTSGSNEQFF. V usage is TRBV5-4 and J usage is TRBJ2-1, with 14 positions matching TRBD2. Germline CDR1 is SGHNT and CDR2 is YYREEE (reference sequence). The CDR3 totals 17 residues. The V gene end was trimmed by 4 bases and the J gene end by 7 bases; junction bases not matched to a gene: 10.

The rearrangement joins TRBV2 to TRBJ1-6; D might be TRBD1 (6 bases). Germline loops: CDR1 SNHLY, CDR2 FYNNEI. V was trimmed by 5 bases and J by 8 bases, leaving 19 bases between them. The CDR3 loop spans 16 amino acids. The CDR3 nucleotides read TGTGCCAGCAGTCAGGGACACGGACCCGGCGATTCACCCCTCCACTTT. Protein product: CASSQGHGPGDSPLHF.

The chain couples TRBV5-6 to TRBJ1-3; D is uncertain. Trimming took 0 bases from V and 7 from J, leaving 11 bases between them. The CDR3 contains 14 residues. Germline CDR1 SGHDT, CDR2 YYEEEE. The CDR3 loop reads CASSLAKSGNTIYF. The CDR3 nucleotides are TGTGCCAGCAGCTTGGCCAAGTCGGGGAACACCATATATTTT.

The chain couples TRBV5-6 to TRBJ2-7; 8 nucleotides agree with TRBD1. Unmatched junction bases numbered 5, after V lost 3 bases and J lost 3 bases. Germline V CDR1 and CDR2: SGHDT, YYEEEE. The CDR3 sequence is 14 residues long. The CDR3 sequence: CASSSSGQVYEQYF. CDR3 nucleotides: TGTGCCAGCAGCTCTTCGGGACAGGTCTACGAGCAGTACTTC.

V usage is TRBV6-1 and J usage is TRBJ2-4; D is possibly TRBD2 (5 bases). The V and J ends lost 2 bases and 0 bases respectively, with 17 bases between them. The CDR3 length is 18 residues. Germline V gives CDR1 MNHNS, CDR2 SASEGT. CDR3 coding DNA: TGTGCCAGCAGTGAATCTCCGGGATTAAAGCTAGCCAAAAACATTCAGTACTTC. It specifies CASSESPGLKLAKNIQYF.